The entry that follows covers one TCR beta chain sequence. Its target is unknown. From the reads, TCRdb called clonotypes with MiXCR, one entry per CDR3 protein. The data contain approximately 990,000 distinct CDR3 sequences, around 32% of them singletons. Germline loops: CDR1 MNHNY, CDR2 SVGAGI (reference sequence). Trimming took 2 bases from V and 4 from J; bases not matched to a gene: 8. The CDR3 is 17 amino acids. The sample comes from a study of T cell repertoires in cytomegalovirus infection. Overall study context: In the study, CMV epitopes included recently identified HLA-C-restricted and well-studied HLA-B-restricted ones. It was the public TCR beta signatures that indicated both CMV infection and matching HLA type. Overall study findings and caveats: Summed frequency of shared TCR beta families picked out CMV carriers who also had the relevant HLA.

V and J are TRBV6-6 and TRBJ2-1, with 10 bases matching TRBD1. Here the sequenced sample was cultured CD8+ T cells from PBMCs, taken from culture after CMV antigen stimulation. This TCR was sampled from a human donor in good health (CMV status not recorded). Some clones in this sample may be carry-over from other donors' samples. The CDR3 is CASSYPDRGGEYNEQFF. CDR3 sequence (DNA): TGTGCCAGCAGTTACCCGGACAGGGGGGGGGAGTACAATGAGCAGTTCTTC.